This TCR beta chain was obtained from a study of cytomegalovirus exposure and HLA in healthy donors. General study findings and limits: Data from an earlier analysis indicated that most TCR beta V segments were productive either about 87% or about 30% of the time. The later analysis indicated that the majority of CMV-associated TCR beta chains appeared HLA-restricted.

The PCR was carried out with 60 Vbeta primers and 13 Jbeta primers. The repertoire was sequenced with immunoSEQ multiplex PCR; TCRdb's copy has only in-frame clones and lacks some. The sample carries fewer than 200,000 clones, 68% recorded once. In germline, CDR1 is MNHNS, CDR2 SASEGT. With 0 bases removed from V and 5 bases from J, the gap between germline ends came to 10 bases. This CDR3 has 14 residues. This clone was picked up a small number of times. Its antigen is still unknown. Sequences were obtained from PBMCs. This chain joins TRBV6-1 and TRBJ1-1; maybe TRBD1 (5 bases). This clonotype was sampled from a man between 45 and 60 years old in good health and CMV-seronegative. Here the CDR3 reads CASSEAPGGTEAFF. The CDR3 DNA reads as TGTGCCAGCAGTGAAGCACCGGGGGGAACTGAAGCTTTCTTT.